One sample yielded the 6 T cell receptor beta chains listed below, sequenced in a study of OX40 agonist ivuxolimab in advanced cancers. Assay used: immunoSEQ multiplex PCR; TCRdb lists only in-frame clones, some missing. This repertoire shows roughly 23,000 clones, 77% found once; its top ten account for approximately 17%. The sample consisted of CD4+ or CD8+ T cells sorted from blood, taken in a trial of the OX40 agonist ivuxolimab. The receptors originated from an adult with an advanced solid tumor such as melanoma, head and neck, liver or kidney cancer.

The rearrangement joins TRBV5-6 to TRBJ2-7, with 11 nucleotides matching TRBD1. The junction had 6 bases not matched to a gene; V was cut back by 4 bases and J by 3 bases. The CDR3 has 15 residues. Looked up from germline, CDR1 is SGHDT and CDR2 is YYEEEE. Here the CDR3 reads CASSSAGTGGYEQYF. The CDR3 nucleotides read TGTGCCAGCAGCAGCGCCGGGACAGGGGGCTACGAGCAGTACTTC.

The chain employs TRBV5-5 and TRBJ1-1; 8 nucleotides agree with TRBD1. With 2 bases clipped from V and 2 bases from J, the junction kept 8 bases outside the gene matches. CDR1 is SGHKS, CDR2 YYEKEE, per germline (reference sequence). There are 16 residues in the CDR3. DNA of the CDR3: TGTGCCAGCAGCTTTTCCAGGGGGCCCTTTAACACTGAAGCTTTCTTT. The encoded protein is CASSFSRGPFNTEAFF.

This sequence joins TRBV29-1 and TRBJ2-3; TRBD2 might be the D (6 bases). The CDR3 sequence is 12 residues long. The germline V gene has CDR1 SQVTM and CDR2 ANQGSEA. Trimming took off 5 bases at V and 5 bases at J, with 11 bases between the two ends. The CDR3 sequence: CSVPPGEDTQYF. CDR3 in DNA: TGCAGCGTTCCCCCGGGGGAAGATACGCAGTATTTT.

This chain connects TRBV4-3 to TRBJ1-1; D is unresolved. Germline V gene lookup returns CDR1 LGHNA and CDR2 YSLEER. Between the trimmed V and J ends, which lost 0 bases and 0 bases, there was a span of 14 bases. The CDR3 is 17 amino acids. The CDR3 DNA reads TGCGCCAGCAGCCAAGATCTTACCCTGGGCCTGAACACTGAAGCTTTCTTT. Its translation: CASSQDLTLGLNTEAFF.

The V call is TRBV10-3, the J call TRBJ2-7, with 11 positions matching TRBD1. The V segment lost 3 bases and the J segment 3 bases; nucleotides outside the gene matches: 10. This CDR3 comprises 17 residues. CDR1 is ENHRY, CDR2 SYGVKD, per germline. CDR3 protein: CAISEEEGQGGIYEQYF. Here the CDR3 DNA reads TGTGCCATCAGTGAAGAAGAGGGACAGGGGGGAATCTACGAGCAGTACTTC.

The rearrangement uses TRBV6-5 and TRBJ1-5, with a weak D call TRBD1 (5 bases). V was shortened by 0 bases and J by 3 bases, with 12 bases between the two germline ends. Germline CDR1 reads MNHEY; CDR2 reads SVGAGI. CDR3 length: 16 amino acids. CDR3 residues: CASSYSRTPPNQPQHF. The CDR3 nucleotides are TGTGCCAGCAGTTACTCGAGGACACCTCCCAATCAGCCCCAGCATTTT.